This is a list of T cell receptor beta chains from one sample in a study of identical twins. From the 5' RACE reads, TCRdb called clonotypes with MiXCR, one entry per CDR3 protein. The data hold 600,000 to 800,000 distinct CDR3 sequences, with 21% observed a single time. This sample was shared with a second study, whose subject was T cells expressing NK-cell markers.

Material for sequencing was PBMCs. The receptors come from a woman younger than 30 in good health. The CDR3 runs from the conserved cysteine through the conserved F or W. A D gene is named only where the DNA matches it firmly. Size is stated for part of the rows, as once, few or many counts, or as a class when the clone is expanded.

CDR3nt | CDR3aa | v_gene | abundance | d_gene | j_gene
TGTGCCAGCAGTTTGTGGAACACCGGGGAGCTGTTTTTT | CASSLWNTGELFF | TRBV12-3/TRBV12-4 | . | . | TRBJ2-2
TGTGCCAGCAGTTTAAGTCCTAGCCTAAACATTCAGTACTTC | CASSLSPSLNIQYF | TRBV28 | few | . | TRBJ2-4
TGTGCCAGCTCACGGGACGGGGCTGAGCAGTTCTTC | CASSRDGAEQFF | TRBV18 | . | . | TRBJ2-1
TGTGCTAGCAGCTCCCGGGGGCACGGGGAGCTGTTTTTT | CASSSRGHGELFF | TRBV7-7 | . | . | TRBJ2-2
TGTGCCATCAGTGAGTCATTCCTAGACAAGGGTGAGCAGTTCTTC | CAISESFLDKGEQFF | TRBV10-3 | many | . | TRBJ2-1
TGTGCCAGCAGCTCGGGACCTAATCGGGGCAATCAGCCCCAGCATTTT | CASSSGPNRGNQPQHF | TRBV7-2 | few | . | TRBJ1-5
TGTGCCAGCAGCCAGCTTGGTCGGACGAATGAAAAACTGTTTTTT | CASSQLGRTNEKLFF | TRBV14 | . | . | TRBJ1-4
TGCGCCAGCAGCTTGGGTCCGACCAACACCGGGGAGCTGTTTTTT | CASSLGPTNTGELFF | TRBV5-1 | few | . | TRBJ2-2
TGCAGTGTTGCGATAGGGACGAACACCGGGGAGCTGTTTTTT | CSVAIGTNTGELFF | TRBV20-1 | . | . | TRBJ2-2
TGCAGTGCTACCCGACCGACTAGCGGGACGGATGAGCAGTTCTTC | CSATRPTSGTDEQFF | TRBV20-1 | . | TRBD2 | TRBJ2-1
TGCAGTGCTAGATACCGGACGGTGAACACTGAAGCTTTCTTT | CSARYRTVNTEAFF | TRBV20-1 | . | . | TRBJ1-1
TGTGCCAGCAGCGTATTCGGGGGGGGTCCTGAAGAGACCCAGTACTTC | CASSVFGGGPEETQYF | TRBV9 | . | TRBD2 | TRBJ2-5
TGCAGCGTTGAAACGGGGACTCCCTCCTACGAGCAGTACTTC | CSVETGTPSYEQYF | TRBV29-1 | many | . | TRBJ2-7
TGCGCCAGCAGCCAAGCGGGGTATGGTGAAGCTTTCTTT | CASSQAGYGEAFF | TRBV4-3 | few | . | TRBJ1-1
TGTGCCAGCAGTTCTTCTGGGTATGAGCAGTTCTTC | CASSSSGYEQFF | TRBV12-3/TRBV12-4 | many | . | TRBJ2-1
TGTGCCAGCAGCTTGGGGGACACCTCTAACTATGGCTACACCTTC | CASSLGDTSNYGYTF | TRBV9 | . | . | TRBJ1-2
TGTGCCAGCAGTATAGCGGACCCCGGCCTTTACAATGAGCAGTTCTTC | CASSIADPGLYNEQFF | TRBV12-3/TRBV12-4 | many | . | TRBJ2-1
TGTGCCATCAGTGAGGGGGGCCCGCAGAAACTGTTTTTT | CAISEGGPQKLFF | TRBV10-3 | few | . | TRBJ1-4
TGTGCCAGTATTGGTCCAAGGTTTGGGGACATACAAGAGACCCAGTACTTC | CASIGPRFGDIQETQYF | TRBV19 | . | . | TRBJ2-5
TGTGCCAGCAGGCCACAGGGGGCTGGGGCCAACGTCCTGACTTTC | CASRPQGAGANVLTF | TRBV6-1 | many | TRBD1 | TRBJ2-6
TGCGCCAGCAGCACCGGACAGGGTGATATTCCCTACAATGAGCAGTTCTTC | CASSTGQGDIPYNEQFF | TRBV5-1 | . | TRBD1 | TRBJ2-1
TGTGCCAGCAGCTTATTGCCAGCGGGGGGGCGAACAGATACGCAGTATTTT | CASSLLPAGGRTDTQYF | TRBV11-2 | many | TRBD2 | TRBJ2-3
TGTGCCAGCAGCCCCCGGACAGGGGGTACCGGGGAGCTGTTTTTT | CASSPRTGGTGELFF | TRBV7-9 | . | TRBD1 | TRBJ2-2
TGTGCCAGCAGTGAACAAGGCACAGATACGCAGTATTTT | CASSEQGTDTQYF | TRBV6-1 | . | . | TRBJ2-3
TGCGCCAGCAGCCCCGGACAGGGTGGTAATCTGGTAGAGACCCAGTACTTC | CASSPGQGGNLVETQYF | TRBV5-1 | . | TRBD1 | TRBJ2-5
TGTGCCAGCCGGTGGGGGAGTGGTCCCTACGAGCAGTACTTC | CASRWGSGPYEQYF | TRBV12-3/TRBV12-4 | . | . | TRBJ2-7
TGTGCCATCAGTGAGTCTGGCAGTTCGCCCCTCCACTTT | CAISESGSSPLHF | TRBV10-3 | . | . | TRBJ1-6
TGTGCCACCCATCCTTCAGACAGCGCCGAGCAGTACTTC | CATHPSDSAEQYF | TRBV10-3 | few | . | TRBJ2-7
TGCAGTGCGCCCCCTGCTAGCTCCCGAGAGACCCAGTACTTC | CSAPPASSRETQYF | TRBV20-1 | few | . | TRBJ2-5
TGTGCCAGCAGTCAGGACCGCCGAGGAGATACGCAGTATTTT | CASSQDRRGDTQYF | TRBV25-1 | few | . | TRBJ2-3
TGTGCCAGCAGCTCGACTGGAAACACCATATATTTT | CASSSTGNTIYF | TRBV7-2 | . | . | TRBJ1-3
TGTGCCAGCAGTTCGGGGCAGAAAAATTCACCCCTCCACTTT | CASSSGQKNSPLHF | TRBV12-3/TRBV12-4 | few | . | TRBJ1-6
TGTGCCATCAGTGCTACCATAGCGGGCGCCTCCTACGAGCAGTACTTC | CAISATIAGASYEQYF | TRBV10-3 | . | TRBD2 | TRBJ2-7
TGTGCCAGCAGCCCCCGCGGACAGGTTCCCTACAATGAGCAGTTCTTC | CASSPRGQVPYNEQFF | TRBV9 | few | TRBD1 | TRBJ2-1
TGCAGTGCTAGTGCGAGGGGCGGTGGCTACACCTTC | CSASARGGGYTF | TRBV20-1 | . | . | TRBJ1-2
TGTGCCAGCAGTTCGTGGGGGAGGATGAACTACGAGCAGTACTTC | CASSSWGRMNYEQYF | TRBV6-5 | . | . | TRBJ2-7
TGTGCCAGCAGTCCCGGGGGCTGGGAGCTGTTTTTT | CASSPGGWELFF | TRBV12-3/TRBV12-4 | . | . | TRBJ2-2
TGTGCCAGCAGCTTAAATTTTTACGGGATTGGGGACACTGAAGCTTTCTTT | CASSLNFYGIGDTEAFF | TRBV7-2 | many | . | TRBJ1-1
TGCAGTGCTAGAGTCCCCGACAGGGGTGATGGCTACACCTTC | CSARVPDRGDGYTF | TRBV20-1 | many | TRBD1 | TRBJ1-2
TGCAGTACCTCACAGGGCAGGTATGAGCAGTTCTTC | CSTSQGRYEQFF | TRBV20-1 | few | . | TRBJ2-1